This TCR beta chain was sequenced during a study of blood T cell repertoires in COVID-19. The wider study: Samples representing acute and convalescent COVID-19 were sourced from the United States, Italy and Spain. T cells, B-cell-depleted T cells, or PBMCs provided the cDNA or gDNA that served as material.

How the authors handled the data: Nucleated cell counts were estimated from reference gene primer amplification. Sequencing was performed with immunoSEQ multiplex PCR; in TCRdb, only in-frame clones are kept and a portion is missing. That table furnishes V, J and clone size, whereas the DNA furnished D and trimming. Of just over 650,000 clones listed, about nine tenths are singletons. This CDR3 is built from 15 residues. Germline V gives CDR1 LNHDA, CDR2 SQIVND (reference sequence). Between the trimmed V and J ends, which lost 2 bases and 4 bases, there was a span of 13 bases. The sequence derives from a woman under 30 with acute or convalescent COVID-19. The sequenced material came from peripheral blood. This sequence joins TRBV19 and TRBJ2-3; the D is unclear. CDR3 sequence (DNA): TGTGCCAGTAGTATACGATTGGAGCCTCCAGATACGCAGTATTTT. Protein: CASSIRLEPPDTQYF.